Sequencing of this TCR beta chain was carried out in a study of T-cell memory formation after mild COVID-19. General study findings and limits: Later expanders leaned CD4+, whereas day 15 to 85 contracting clones were balanced CD4/CD8.

TCRdb re-called the 5' RACE reads through MiXCR, storing one row per CDR3 protein. Seen here are approximately 250,000 distinct CDR3 sequences, approximately 15% observed once, and the top ten hold 22%. This clonotype occurred many times. The antigen is unknown. The V end was cut by 4 bases, the J end by 3 bases, with 16 bases between. This CDR3 spans 15 amino acids. Germline V CDR1 and CDR2: MNHEY, SMNVEV (reference sequence). V usage is TRBV27 and J usage is TRBJ2-7, with D perhaps TRBD2 (6 bases). Sequences were obtained from PBMCs or a T cell subset sorted from them (not recorded which). The source is a man younger than 35 who had mild COVID-19 (a few samples of this study predate the infection). Cell type and time point are not known. The CDR3 here is CASSSSGTGDYEQYF. As DNA, the CDR3 is TGTGCCAGCAGTTCGTCCGGGACGGGAGACTACGAGCAGTACTTC.